This T cell receptor beta chain was sequenced in a study of blood T cell repertoires in COVID-19 (dated by TCRdb to 2018 to 2021). General notes on the study: Samples from collaborators originated in the United States, Italy and Spain and spanned both the acute and convalescent phases of COVID-19. The samples were drawn from two sources: the first 160 participants of the ongoing ImmuneRACE study, and approximately 1,300 subjects contributed by 6 global collaborators. Where available, HLA class I and class II types were obtained from metadata supplied by the sample provider rather than from assay-based typing. Deeply sampled blood TCRbeta repertoires from subjects exposed to, actively infected with, or recovered from COVID-19 were included in the dataset. Sample metadata almost always included a de-identified subject ID, COVID-19 status, age in years and sex. The repertoires were made available in a free public database intended to serve as a resource for research on the immune response to SARS-CoV-2. The prospective study material was composed of cDNA or gDNA derived from T cells, B-cell-depleted T cells, or PBMCs.

Overall study outcomes, separate from this receptor: Clinical and demographic metadata were provided uncurated, with the amount varying by source and participant.

The CDR3 holds 16 amino acids from the cysteine to the phenylalanine. Just the 48-base CDR3 DNA is kept, in frame starting at base 1. The germline V gene provides CDR1 LGHNA and CDR2 YNFKEQ. V lost 1 base and J lost 4 bases; the stretch between them is 16 bases long. TCRbeta CDR3 regions were amplified from genomic DNA by means of the immunoSEQ Assay, a bias-controlled multiplex PCR. The original pipeline was this. Within the assay, amplification of reference gene primers was used to estimate how many nucleated cells each sample contained. To quantify the absolute abundance of each unique TCRbeta CDR3 rearrangement, sequence reads were collapsed and filtered. Productive Simpson clonality was computed per sample as the square root of Simpson's diversity index over productive rearrangements. TCRdb mirrors the immuneACCESS table, restricted to in-frame sequences. Some clones are absent from its copies; in checked studies, under half trace to an unresolved V gene, and the reason for the others is unknown. The DNA gave D and trimming, while V, J and clone size come from that table. This sample holds about 190,000 clones; 70% to 85% were observed only once. The ten biggest clones cover 13% of the sample.

Another Seattle source contributed samples from volunteer blood donors who had recovered from COVID-19. The collaborating institutions used their own protocols to collect whole blood in K2EDTA tubes. Collaborator samples were shipped for TCRbeta analysis as frozen whole blood, isolated PBMCs, or DNA extracted from either sample type. In regard to this clone: What antigen it recognizes has not been identified. Per-nucleotide qualities are absent, and no much larger clonotype sits a single base away.

The TCR was taken from a man aged 50 or older who had recovered from COVID-19. The chain uses TRBV4-2 and TRBJ2-5; perhaps TRBD1 is the D gene, with 5 bases matching. Sequencing was performed on peripheral blood. The CDR3 is CASSQGSLDRRETQYF. DNA sequence: TGTGCCAGCAGCCAAGGAAGCCTTGACAGACGAGAGACCCAGTACTTC.